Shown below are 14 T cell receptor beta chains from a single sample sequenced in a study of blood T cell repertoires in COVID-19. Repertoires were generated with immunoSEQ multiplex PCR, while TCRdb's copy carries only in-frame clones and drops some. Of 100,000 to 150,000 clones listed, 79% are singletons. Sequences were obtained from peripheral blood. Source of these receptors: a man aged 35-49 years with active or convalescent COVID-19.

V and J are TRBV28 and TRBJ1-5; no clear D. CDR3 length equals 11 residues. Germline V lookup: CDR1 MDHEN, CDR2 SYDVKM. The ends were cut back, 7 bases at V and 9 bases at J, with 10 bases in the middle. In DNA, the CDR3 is TGTGCCAGCACTCGATACGGGCCCCAGCATTTT. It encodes CASTRYGPQHF.

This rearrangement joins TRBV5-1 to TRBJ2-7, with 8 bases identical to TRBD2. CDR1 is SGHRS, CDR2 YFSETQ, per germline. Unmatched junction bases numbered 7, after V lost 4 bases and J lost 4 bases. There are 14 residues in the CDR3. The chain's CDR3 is CASSVAAGVYEQYF. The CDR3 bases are TGCGCCAGCAGCGTGGCAGCGGGAGTGTACGAGCAGTACTTC.

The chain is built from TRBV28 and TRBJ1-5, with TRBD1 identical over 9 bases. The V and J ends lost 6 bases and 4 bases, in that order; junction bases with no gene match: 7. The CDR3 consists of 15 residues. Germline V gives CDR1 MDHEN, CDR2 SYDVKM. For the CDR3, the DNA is TGTGCCAGCAGCGGACAGGGGAAAGGTAATCAGCCCCAGCATTTT. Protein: CASSGQGKGNQPQHF.

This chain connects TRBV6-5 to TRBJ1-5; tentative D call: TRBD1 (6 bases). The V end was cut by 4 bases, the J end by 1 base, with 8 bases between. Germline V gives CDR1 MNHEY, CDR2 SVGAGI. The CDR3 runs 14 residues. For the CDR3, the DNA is TGTGCCAGCAGTTGGACAGTGAGCAATCAGCCCCAGCATTTT. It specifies CASSWTVSNQPQHF.

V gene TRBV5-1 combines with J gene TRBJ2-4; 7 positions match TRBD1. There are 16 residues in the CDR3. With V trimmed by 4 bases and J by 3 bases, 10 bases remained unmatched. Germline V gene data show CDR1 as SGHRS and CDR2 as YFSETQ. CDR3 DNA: TGCGCCAGCAGCCTTACAGGGGATACGGGCAAAAACATTCAGTACTTC. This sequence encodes CASSLTGDTGKNIQYF.

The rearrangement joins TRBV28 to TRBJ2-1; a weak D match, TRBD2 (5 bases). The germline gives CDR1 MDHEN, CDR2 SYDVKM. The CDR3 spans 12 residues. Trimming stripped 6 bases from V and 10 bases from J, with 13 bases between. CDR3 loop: CASRTPGGEQFF. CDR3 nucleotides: TGTGCCAGCAGGACACCCGGAGGAGAGCAGTTCTTC.

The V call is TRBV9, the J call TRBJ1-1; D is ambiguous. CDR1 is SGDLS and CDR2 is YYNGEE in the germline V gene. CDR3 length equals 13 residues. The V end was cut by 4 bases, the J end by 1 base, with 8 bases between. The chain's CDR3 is CASSPRENTEAFF. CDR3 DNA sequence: TGTGCCAGCAGCCCGCGAGAGAACACTGAAGCTTTCTTT. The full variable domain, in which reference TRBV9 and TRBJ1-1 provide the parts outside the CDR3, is DSGVTQTPKHLITATGQRVTLRCSPRSGDLSVYWYQQSLDQGLQFLIQYYNGEERAKGNILERFSAQQFPDLHSELNLSSLELGDSALYFCASSPRENTEAFFGQGTRLTVV.

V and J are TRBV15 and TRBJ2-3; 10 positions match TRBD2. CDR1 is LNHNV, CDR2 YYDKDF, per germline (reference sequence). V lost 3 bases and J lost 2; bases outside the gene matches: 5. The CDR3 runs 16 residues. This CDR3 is CATSRGLAQDTDTQYF. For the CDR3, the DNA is TGTGCCACCAGCAGGGGACTAGCGCAAGACACAGATACGCAGTATTTT.

CDR3 DNA: TGTGCCAGTACCCAGACAGGGAGCCGGTCCGGTTTTGAAAAACTGTTTTTT. This codes for CASTQTGSRSGFEKLFF. The gene calls are TRBV19 and TRBJ1-4, with 7 bases lining up with TRBD1. CDR1 is LNHDA, CDR2 SQIVND, per germline (reference sequence). This CDR3 comprises 17 residues. Trimming at V came to 7 bases and at J to 7 bases, leaving 18 bases not matched to a gene.

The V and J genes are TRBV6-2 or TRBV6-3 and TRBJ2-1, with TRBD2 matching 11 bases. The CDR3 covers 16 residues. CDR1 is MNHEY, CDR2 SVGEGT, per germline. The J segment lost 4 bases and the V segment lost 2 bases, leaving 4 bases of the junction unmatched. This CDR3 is CASSYSGLAGYNEQFF. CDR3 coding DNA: TGTGCCAGCAGTTACAGCGGACTAGCGGGTTACAATGAGCAGTTCTTC.

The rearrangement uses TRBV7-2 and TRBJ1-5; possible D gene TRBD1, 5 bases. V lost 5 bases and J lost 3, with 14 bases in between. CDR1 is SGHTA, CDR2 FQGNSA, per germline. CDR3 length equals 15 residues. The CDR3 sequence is CASSAQGGDNQPQHF. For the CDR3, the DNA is TGTGCCAGCAGCGCGCAGGGTGGGGACAATCAGCCCCAGCATTTT. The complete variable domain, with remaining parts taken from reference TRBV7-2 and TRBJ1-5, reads GAGVSQSPSNKVTEKGKDVELRCDPISGHTALYWYRQSLGQGLEFLIYFQGNSAPDKSGLPSDRFSAERTGGSVSTLTIQRTQQEDSAVYLCASSAQGGDNQPQHFGDGTRLSIL.

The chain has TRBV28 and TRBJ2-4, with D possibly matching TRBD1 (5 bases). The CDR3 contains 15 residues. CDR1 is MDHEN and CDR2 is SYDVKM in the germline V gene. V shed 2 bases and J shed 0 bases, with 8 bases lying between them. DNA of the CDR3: TGTGCCAGCAGTTTAGACAGAGTAGCCAAAAACATTCAGTACTTC. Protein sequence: CASSLDRVAKNIQYF.

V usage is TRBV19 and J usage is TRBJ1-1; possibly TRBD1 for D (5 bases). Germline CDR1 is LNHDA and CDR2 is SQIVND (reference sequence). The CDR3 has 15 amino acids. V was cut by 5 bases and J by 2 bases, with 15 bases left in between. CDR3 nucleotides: TGTGCCAGTAGTTATTGGGGGGTTGGTAACACTGAAGCTTTCTTT. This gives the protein CASSYWGVGNTEAFF.

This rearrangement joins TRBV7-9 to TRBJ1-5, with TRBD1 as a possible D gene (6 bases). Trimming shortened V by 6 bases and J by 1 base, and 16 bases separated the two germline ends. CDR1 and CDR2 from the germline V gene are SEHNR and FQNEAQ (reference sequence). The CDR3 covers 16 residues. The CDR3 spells CASSRGDIQSNQPQHF. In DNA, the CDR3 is TGTGCCAGCAGTCGAGGGGACATCCAGAGCAATCAGCCCCAGCATTTT.